This TCR beta chain was sequenced in a study of PD-1 blockade in classical Hodgkin lymphoma. Study overall: With a 2-week interval, patients received intravenous nivolumab at 3 mg/kg.

Each and every patient relapsed after autologous stem cell transplantation, and patients got differing brentuximab vedotin exposure. General study results and limits: Complete responders entered with baseline diversity on par with newly diagnosed patients, the results showed.

Produced via immunoSEQ multiplex PCR; TCRdb's table is partial and in-frame only. The table shows roughly 40,000 clones, with 87% occurring only once. Per the germline V gene, CDR1 is MDHEN and CDR2 is SYDVKM. Trimming cost V 7 bases and J 7 bases, with 16 bases left between them. The CDR3 loop spans 13 amino acids. Concerning this clone: Its antigen is not known.

Sequences were derived from peripheral blood mononuclear cells (PBMCs), sampled at baseline. The receptor comes from a human donor with classical Hodgkin lymphoma. The rearrangement uses TRBV28 and TRBJ1-1, with D maybe TRBD1 (5 bases). The CDR3 DNA is TGTGCCAGCAAGACCGGGGGGATAGGTGAAGCTTTCTTT. Its translation is CASKTGGIGEAFF.